These 25 T cell receptor beta chains came from one sample sequenced in a study of human T cells and chemical hapten exposure. Described time point: patch test 2, 6 weeks after DPC sensitization. Treatment noted: therapeutic diphenylcyclopropenone sensitization with weekly scalp DPC. From the RACE reads, TCRdb called clonotypes with MiXCR, one entry per CDR3 protein. The sample records 65,000 to 95,000 distinct CDR3 sequences, about 6.6% being singletons. The material sequenced was whole blood, taken in connection with sensitization to the hapten diphenylcyclopropenone (DPC). The receptors originated from a woman younger than 45 with alopecia areata. Some clones in this sample may be carry-over from other donors' samples.

This clonotype has a count of ten or more. The J gene is TRBJ2-3, the V gene TRBV6-2 or TRBV6-3; D gene ambiguous. There are 19 residues in the CDR3. The germline gives CDR1 MNHEY, CDR2 SVGEGT. V was clipped by 0 bases and J by 2 bases, with 21 bases between them. CDR3 protein: CASSYSRFFSSAITDTQYF. CDR3 in DNA: TGTGCCAGCAGTTACTCGAGGTTCTTCTCGAGCGCAATCACAGATACGCAGTATTTT.

This clonotype showed up many times. The CDR3 region has the DNA TGCAGTGCTACCGGACAGGTCATGAACACTGAAGCTTTCTTT. Its protein product is CSATGQVMNTEAFF. The chain links TRBV20-1 to TRBJ1-1; 7 bases match TRBD1. Germline V lookup: CDR1 DFQATT, CDR2 SNEGSKA (reference sequence). The CDR3 has 14 residues. Losses at the gene ends were 4 bases for V and 0 bases for J; bases not matched to a gene: 5.

This clonotype was counted only a few times. The V gene is TRBV10-3, the J gene TRBJ2-1; TRBD1 matches 9 bases. Germline V gene sequence: CDR1 ENHRY, CDR2 SYGVKD. The V and J ends lost 9 bases and 4 bases, in that order; junction bases with no gene match: 7. This CDR3 comprises 14 residues. CDR3 sequence: CAISSGTGYNEQFF. CDR3 nucleotides: TGTGCCATATCGTCCGGGACAGGGTACAATGAGCAGTTCTTC.

This clonotype was seen a few times. V usage is TRBV30 and J usage is TRBJ1-5; D is perhaps TRBD1 (5 bases). The CDR3 length is 15 residues. Per the germline V gene, CDR1 is GTSNPN and CDR2 is SVGIG (reference sequence). Trimming removed 5 bases at V and 6 bases at J, with 20 bases between. The CDR3 DNA is TGTGCCTGGGCCTCTGGGGCGAAGTATGGTCAGCCCCAGCATTTT. Residues: CAWASGAKYGQPQHF.

This clonotype was counted ten times or more. The chain employs TRBV29-1 and TRBJ1-1; 9 nucleotides line up with TRBD1. The CDR3 extends over 12 amino acids. After removal of 4 bases from V and 7 bases from J, the junction contained 4 bases not matched to a gene. CDR1 and CDR2 from the germline V gene are SQVTM and ANQGSEA. The CDR3 bases are TGCAGCGTTGTCACAGGGGGCTTTGAAGCTTTCTTT. Protein: CSVVTGGFEAFF.

This clonotype has more than one count but fewer than ten. The rearrangement joins TRBV11-2 to TRBJ2-4; TRBD1 matches at 7 bases. Germline V gene lookup returns CDR1 SGHAT and CDR2 FQNNGV. The V gene end was trimmed by 5 bases and the J gene end by 7 bases; junction bases not matched to a gene: 14. This CDR3 is 16 amino acids long. Written as DNA, the CDR3 is TGTGCCAGCAGCCCGCACGGGACAGCTGGGGATAACATTCAGTACTTC. Translated, it gives CASSPHGTAGDNIQYF.

This clonotype was seen at least ten times. This chain uses TRBV11-2 with TRBJ2-5, with TRBD2 identical over 12 bases. CDR1 and CDR2 from the germline V gene are SGHAT and FQNNGV. Trimming took 6 bases from V and 4 from J; bases not matched to a gene: 9. This CDR3 comprises 16 residues. The CDR3 reads CASSPPGLAGTETQYF. For the CDR3, the DNA is TGTGCCAGCAGTCCACCTGGACTAGCGGGGACAGAGACCCAGTACTTC.

This clonotype was observed at least ten times. This chain joins TRBV5-1 and TRBJ2-2; 7 bases line up with TRBD1. CDR3 length: 14 residues. V shed 4 bases and J 2 bases; nucleotides not matched to a gene: 2. In germline, CDR1 is SGHRS, CDR2 YFSETQ. This CDR3 is CASSTGDNTGELFF. The CDR3 nucleotides read TGCGCCAGCAGCACAGGGGACAACACCGGGGAGCTGTTTTTT.

This clonotype was detected many times. This chain links TRBV27 with TRBJ2-3; no firm D call. The germline V gene has CDR1 MNHEY and CDR2 SMNVEV (reference sequence). CDR3 size: 15 residues. The V and J ends lost 3 bases and 1 base respectively, with 11 bases between them. The CDR3 coding sequence is TGTGCCAGCAGTTTCCGACCCGCAGGCACAGATACGCAGTATTTT. Its translation: CASSFRPAGTDTQYF.

This clonotype was seen a handful of times. The rearrangement uses TRBV12-3 or TRBV12-4 and TRBJ2-3, with 9 bases identical to TRBD2. V was pared by 5 bases and J by 0 bases, with 6 bases of the junction left unmatched. The CDR3 runs 16 residues. In DNA, the CDR3 is TGTGCCAGCAGTCAATTACTAGCGGGTAGCACAGATACGCAGTATTTT. It translates to CASSQLLAGSTDTQYF.

This clonotype showed up just a few times. The chain's CDR3 is CASSNRAITDTQYF. The CDR3, as DNA: TGTGCCAGCAGCAACAGGGCTATCACAGATACGCAGTATTTT. The chain combines TRBV3-1 with TRBJ2-3, with D possibly being TRBD1 (6 bases). CDR3 size: 14 residues. Germline V gene lookup returns CDR1 LGHDT and CDR2 YNNKEL (reference sequence). The ends were cut back, 5 bases at V and 2 bases at J, with 11 bases in the middle.

Many counts were recorded for this clonotype. The rearrangement joins TRBV5-5 to TRBJ2-1; weak D call: TRBD1 (5 bases). Deletions cut 4 bases from V and 9 bases from J, with 14 bases between. The CDR3 has 13 amino acids. The germline gives CDR1 SGHKS, CDR2 YYEKEE (reference sequence). The CDR3, as DNA: TGTGCCAGCAGCAACCAGGGTCGAAGTGAGCAGTTCTTC. Translation: CASSNQGRSEQFF.

The chain joins TRBV7-9 to TRBJ2-1; the match to TRBD2 covers 9 bases. The germline CDR1 and CDR2 sequences are SEHNR and FQNEAQ (reference sequence). There are 15 residues in the CDR3. Trimming removed 0 bases from V and 8 bases from J; junction bases left unmatched: 5. The CDR3: CASSLARGGADEQFF. CDR3 coding DNA: TGTGCCAGCAGCTTAGCCCGCGGGGGGGCGGATGAGCAGTTCTTC.

This clonotype was recorded many times. This chain uses TRBV18 with TRBJ1-4; perhaps TRBD1 as D (6 bases). In germline, CDR1 is KGHSH, CDR2 LQKENI. CDR3 length equals 16 residues. The germline V and J ends were trimmed by 1 base and 3 bases, with 12 bases remaining between them. Here the CDR3 DNA reads TGTGCCAGCTCACCACTAACAGGGCGAGCTAATGAAAAACTGTTTTTT. It specifies CASSPLTGRANEKLFF.

This clonotype appeared many times. The CDR3 region has the DNA TGCAGTGCTACGGGTCCCAAGGGGTCCGAGCAGTACTTC. This translates into CSATGPKGSEQYF. The rearrangement links TRBV20-1 to TRBJ2-7; possibly TRBD1 for D (5 bases). The CDR3 totals 13 residues. V lost 4 bases and J 6 bases, leaving 16 bases between the germline ends. Germline CDR1 DFQATT, CDR2 SNEGSKA (reference sequence).

V usage is TRBV5-4 and J usage is TRBJ1-1; D not certain. The V gene's germline CDR1 is SGHNT and CDR2 YYREEE (reference sequence). V was clipped by 4 bases and J by 0 bases, with 13 bases between them. The CDR3 spans 15 residues. CDR3 sequence: CASSRPGGMNTEAFF. As DNA, the CDR3 is TGTGCCAGCAGCCGCCCGGGCGGCATGAACACTGAAGCTTTCTTT.

The rearrangement uses TRBV20-1 and TRBJ2-3; 10 bases align to TRBD2. Germline CDR1 DFQATT, CDR2 SNEGSKA (reference sequence). There are 13 residues in the CDR3. DNA for the CDR3: TGCGATCAACTAGCGGGGAGCACAGATACGCAGTATTTT. Translated: CDQLAGSTDTQYF.

This clonotype has a count of ten or more. The chain has TRBV6-2 or TRBV6-3 and TRBJ1-1; 8 positions agree with TRBD1. The germline CDR1 and CDR2 sequences are MNHEY and SVGEGT. The CDR3 sequence is 16 residues long. Trimming cost V 6 bases and J 0 bases; bases outside gene matches: 9. DNA of the CDR3: TGTGCCAGCAGAACGGAAAGACAGGGGATGAACACTGAAGCTTTCTTT. Translating it yields CASRTERQGMNTEAFF.

This clonotype was counted ten times or more. The CDR3 is CARVLDGGTEAFF. DNA for the CDR3: TGTGCCAGAGTCTTGGATGGCGGCACTGAAGCTTTCTTT. The V and J genes are TRBV2 and TRBJ1-1, with D uncertain. This CDR3 spans 13 amino acids. CDR1 is SNHLY and CDR2 is FYNNEI in the germline V gene. The V end lost 9 bases, the J end lost 4 bases, and 15 bases lay between the germline ends. Full variable domain (rest looked up from reference TRBV2 and TRBJ1-1): EPEVTQTPSHQVTQMGQEVILRCVPISNHLYFYWYRQILGQKVEFLVSFYNNEISEKSEIFDDQFSVERPDGSNFTLKIRSTKLEDSAMYFCARVLDGGTEAFFGQGTRLTVV.

About this clonotype: It may be a read error: a sequence one base away is much more abundant. J is TRBJ1-4 and V is TRBV7-9; the D is unclear. The CDR3 is 16 amino acids. Germline CDR1 SEHNR, CDR2 FQNEAQ (reference sequence). CDR3 nucleotides: TGTGCCAGCAGCTTAACAGATCGGGTAACTAATAAAAAACTGTTTTTT. This translates into CASSLTDRVTNKKLFF. Looking up the rest from reference TRBV7-9 and TRBJ1-4 gives the full variable domain: DTGVSQNPRHKITKRGQNVTFRCDPISEHNRLYWYRQTLGQGPEFLTYFQNEAQLEKSRLLSDRFSAERPKGSFSTLEIQRTEQGDSAMYLCASSLTDRVTNKKLFFGSGTQLSVL.

The rearrangement links TRBV6-1 to TRBJ1-4; possibly TRBD1 for D (5 bases). CDR3 length: 16 amino acids. Trimming cost V 6 bases and J 0 bases, with 14 bases left between them. CDR1 MNHNS and CDR2 SASEGT come from the germline V gene. CDR3 amino acids: CASSYRRGPTNEKLFF. The CDR3 DNA reads TGTGCCAGCAGCTACAGGAGGGGCCCAACTAATGAAAAACTGTTTTTT.

As regards this clonotype: One base away lies a much larger clone, so this may be a sequencing read error. The gene calls are TRBV18 and TRBJ1-1; unclear D gene. Between the trimmed V and J ends, which lost 6 bases and 5 bases, there was a span of 16 bases. Germline-derived CDR1 and CDR2 are KGHSH and LQKENI. This CDR3 contains 14 residues. CDR3 sequence reads: CASSLGGYETEAFF. CDR3 DNA sequence: TGTGCCAGCTCCCTCGGCGGGTATGAAACTGAAGCTTTCTTT.

This clonotype showed up many times. Here the CDR3 DNA reads TGTGCCAGCAGTAGAAACTCTCCACTAGCGGGGGGACTGAATGAGCAGTTCTTC. This gives the protein CASSRNSPLAGGLNEQFF. J is TRBJ2-1 and V is TRBV7-2; 12 nucleotides line up with TRBD2. The CDR3 totals 18 residues. Trimming took 6 bases from V and 7 from J; bases not matched to a gene: 16. Germline V gene data show CDR1 as SGHTA and CDR2 as FQGNSA.

The V call is TRBV29-1, the J call TRBJ1-1; no firm D call. V was clipped by 3 bases and J by 4 bases, with 12 bases between them. This CDR3 is 13 amino acids long. Germline V gene sequence: CDR1 SQVTM, CDR2 ANQGSEA. The CDR3 loop reads CSVDNFGSTEAFF. The CDR3, as DNA: TGCAGCGTTGACAACTTCGGGTCCACTGAAGCTTTCTTT.

This clonotype was picked up many times. The chain has TRBV5-8 and TRBJ2-7; D may match TRBD1 or TRBD2 (5 bases each). Germline V CDR1 and CDR2: SGHTS, YDEGEE. This CDR3 contains 14 residues. V gave up 4 bases and J gave up 4 bases, with 15 bases separating them. The CDR3 DNA reads as TGTGCCAGCAGCCCCGGGGACCGAGCTTACGAGCAGTACTTC. Its protein is CASSPGDRAYEQYF.